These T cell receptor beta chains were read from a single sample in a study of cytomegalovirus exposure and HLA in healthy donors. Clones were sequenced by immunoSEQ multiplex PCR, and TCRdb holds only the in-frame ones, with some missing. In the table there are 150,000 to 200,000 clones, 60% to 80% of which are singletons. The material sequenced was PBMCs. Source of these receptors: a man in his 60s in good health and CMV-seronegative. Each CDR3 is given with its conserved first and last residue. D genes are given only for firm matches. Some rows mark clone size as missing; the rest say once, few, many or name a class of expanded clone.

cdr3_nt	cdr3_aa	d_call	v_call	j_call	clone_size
TGCGCCAGCAGCCAAGAGGACAGGGCCTACAATGAGCAGTTCTTC	CASSQEDRAYNEQFF	TRBD1	TRBV4-1	TRBJ2-1	.
TGTGCCAGCAGCTCTATGAAGCACGAGCAGTACTTC	CASSSMKHEQYF	.	TRBV7-6	TRBJ2-7	.
TGTGCCTGGAGTCCAAACAGAGACACTGAAGCTTTCTTT	CAWSPNRDTEAFF	.	TRBV30	TRBJ1-1	.
TGCGCCAGCAGCTTGGCAGGGGTCTATGGCTACACCTTC	CASSLAGVYGYTF	.	TRBV5-1	TRBJ1-2	.
TGTGCCAGTAGTGGACTAGCGGGGATTCAAGAGACCCAGTACTTC	CASSGLAGIQETQYF	TRBD2	TRBV19	TRBJ2-5	.
TGTGCCAGCAGTGAGAGCGCAGATACGCAGTATTTT	CASSESADTQYF	.	TRBV6-1	TRBJ2-3	.
TGTGCTAGTGGTTTGGGAGTCCAGGGCGGAGAGACCCAGTACTTC	CASGLGVQGGETQYF	.	TRBV12-5	TRBJ2-5	.
TGCGCCAGCACTCTTAACACTGAAGCTTTCTTT	CASTLNTEAFF	.	TRBV5-1	TRBJ1-1	.
TGTGCCAGCAAGGCGGGACTAGCGGGAGCCACAGATACGCAGTATTTT	CASKAGLAGATDTQYF	TRBD2	TRBV27	TRBJ2-3	.
TGTGCCAGCAGAAGGCTAGCGGGTGGGACCGGGGAGCTGTTTTTT	CASRRLAGGTGELFF	TRBD2	TRBV6-1	TRBJ2-2	.
TGTGCCAGCAGCGGCCCTCTCGGGACAGTTCTTCAAGAGACCCAGTACTTC	CASSGPLGTVLQETQYF	TRBD1	TRBV9	TRBJ2-5	.
TGCGCCAGCAGCCCTCAGGGGGCCCACGAGCAGTACTTC	CASSPQGAHEQYF	TRBD1	TRBV5-1	TRBJ2-7	.
TGTGCCAGCAGCCCGACATACAGCTCCTACAATGAGCAGTTCTTC	CASSPTYSSYNEQFF	.	TRBV7-7	TRBJ2-1	.
TGTGCCAGCAGCTCCCAGACAGGTTACAATGAGCAGTTCTTC	CASSSQTGYNEQFF	.	TRBV11-2	TRBJ2-1	once
TGCGCCAGCAGCTTGGGGACAGGGGGCGCGGGGCAGTTCTTC	CASSLGTGGAGQFF	TRBD1	TRBV5-1	TRBJ2-1	.
TGTGCCTGGGGTCAGGGTCTTTCGGGAGAGACCCAGTACTTC	CAWGQGLSGETQYF	.	TRBV30	TRBJ2-5	.
TGTGCCAGCAGCGTCAAAGATACGCAGTATTTT	CASSVKDTQYF	.	TRBV9	TRBJ2-3	once
TGCGCCAGCACCTTAGGAGGGGGACAGAGCCAAGAGACCCAGTACTTC	CASTLGGGQSQETQYF	.	TRBV4-1	TRBJ2-5	.
TGTGCCAGCAGCTTTTTCGATGGAAGGGGCGCAGGGTTTAGGACTGAAGCTTTCTTT	CASSFFDGRGAGFRTEAFF	.	TRBV11-3	TRBJ1-1	.
TGTGCCAGAAGCTATCGAAAACAGGGTGGCACTGAAGCTTTCTTT	CARSYRKQGGTEAFF	.	TRBV5-3	TRBJ1-1	.
TGTGCCAGCATGCGCGCCGGAGTGAACACTGAAGCTTTCTTT	CASMRAGVNTEAFF	.	TRBV28	TRBJ1-1	.
TGTGCCAGTAGTATCACAGGTGTTGATGGGCCCCAGCATTTT	CASSITGVDGPQHF	.	TRBV19	TRBJ1-5	few
TGCGCCAGCAGCATGAGCGGGATGGTCTCCGAGCAGTACTTC	CASSMSGMVSEQYF	TRBD2	TRBV5-1	TRBJ2-7	.
TGTGCCAGCGGTTTACAAATCGGACAGGGACGTAATGAGCAGTTCTTC	CASGLQIGQGRNEQFF	TRBD1	TRBV9	TRBJ2-1	.
TGTGCCAGCAGCGTAAGTAGAGGGCTCAATGAGCAGTTCTTC	CASSVSRGLNEQFF	.	TRBV9	TRBJ2-1	.
TGTGCCACCAGCAGAGACTTACAGCCCCAGCATTTT	CATSRDLQPQHF	.	TRBV15	TRBJ1-5	few
TGTGCCAGCAGTTTTCAGGGGTTGGACTATGGCTACACCTTC	CASSFQGLDYGYTF	.	TRBV5-6	TRBJ1-2	once
TGCAGCGTTGGTGAGGACACCGCCCTCCACTTT	CSVGEDTALHF	.	TRBV29-1	TRBJ1-6	once
TGCGCCAGCAGGCTAGGGACAGGGGTAAGGTACGAGCAGTACTTC	CASRLGTGVRYEQYF	TRBD1	TRBV5-1	TRBJ2-7	.
TGTGCCAGTAGTACCGGGGGGGGTGCCGCGGGTTACGAGCAGTACTTC	CASSTGGGAAGYEQYF	TRBD2	TRBV19	TRBJ2-7	.
TGTGCCTGGAGTGAGAATCGCGCAGATACGCAGTATTTT	CAWSENRADTQYF	.	TRBV30	TRBJ2-3	.
TGTGCCAGCAGCTGGGGGGGCGGGAACACCGGGGAGCTGTTTTTT	CASSWGGGNTGELFF	.	TRBV5-4	TRBJ2-2	.
TGTGCCAGTAGTAAGGACAGGTCAAACAATCAGCCCCAGCATTTT	CASSKDRSNNQPQHF	TRBD1	TRBV19	TRBJ1-5	.
TGTGCCAGCAGCTTACAGGGGAGTAACTATGGCTACACCTTC	CASSLQGSNYGYTF	TRBD1	TRBV5-4	TRBJ1-2	.
TGTGCCTGGAGTATAGGGGGACAGGAGACCCGGTTCTTC	CAWSIGGQETRFF	TRBD1	TRBV30	TRBJ2-1	.
TGTGCCAGCAGTTACAGGCGGGCCCAACTCAATGAGCAGTTCTTC	CASSYRRAQLNEQFF	.	TRBV6-5	TRBJ2-1	.
TGCGCCAGCAGCTTCCGAGTAGCCCCCTACGAGCAGTACTTC	CASSFRVAPYEQYF	.	TRBV4-3	TRBJ2-7	.
TGCGCCAGCAGCAGCGGGGGAATCTACACCAATGAGCAGTTCTTC	CASSSGGIYTNEQFF	TRBD2	TRBV5-1	TRBJ2-1	once
TGTGCCAGCAGCCCACCTTGGCGAGGGACCCAGTACTTC	CASSPPWRGTQYF	.	TRBV7-2	TRBJ2-5	.
TGTGCCAGCAGCTCCTACAGGGGCCTAGCCTACGAGCAGTACTTC	CASSSYRGLAYEQYF	TRBD1	TRBV11-2	TRBJ2-7	many
TGTGCCAGCAGCATACTAGCGGGGGCATCCACAGATACGCAGTATTTT	CASSILAGASTDTQYF	TRBD2	TRBV5-6	TRBJ2-3	.
TGCGCCAGCAGCTTGGGGGCCTATCGCAGCACAGATACGCAGTATTTT	CASSLGAYRSTDTQYF	.	TRBV5-1	TRBJ2-3	.
TGTGCCACCAGCTGGGGACTAGCGGGGGGCTCCTACAATGAGCAGTTCTTC	CATSWGLAGGSYNEQFF	TRBD2	TRBV15	TRBJ2-1	.
TGCGCCAGCAGCTTGGGGACGGGGATGAACACTGAAGCTTTCTTT	CASSLGTGMNTEAFF	.	TRBV5-1	TRBJ1-1	.
TGTGCCTGGAGTGTGTCCGTAGAAGAGACCCAGTACTTC	CAWSVSVEETQYF	.	TRBV30	TRBJ2-5	.
TGCGCCAGCAGCCTCCGACAGGGGACCGGGGAGCTGTTTTTT	CASSLRQGTGELFF	TRBD1	TRBV4-1	TRBJ2-2	.
TGTGCCAGCAGCTGGGCAGGGGGTGAAAAACTGTTTTTT	CASSWAGGEKLFF	TRBD1	TRBV7-2	TRBJ1-4	few
TGTGCCAGCAGCTTAGGACTAGCGGCTAAAAACATTCAGTACTTC	CASSLGLAAKNIQYF	TRBD2	TRBV7-9	TRBJ2-4	.
TGTGCCAGCAGTTTACGGCGGGAGGGCACCCTGTACTTC	CASSLRREGTLYF	TRBD2	TRBV27	TRBJ2-7	.
TGCGCCAGCAGCCACAGATTAAGGGGGGGCAATGAGCAGTTCTTC	CASSHRLRGGNEQFF	.	TRBV4-1	TRBJ2-1	once